A single sample gave rise to the 26 T cell receptor beta chains below, sequenced in a study of T cell responses to AZD1222 COVID-19 vaccine. Profiled with immunoSEQ multiplex PCR; TCRdb holds only in-frame clones, not every one. The data show roughly 180,000 clones, with 90% to 95% seen just once and under 2.5% held by the top ten. The input for sequencing was peripheral blood, taken on day 0 of AZD1222 vaccination. The source is an adult in good health.

The chain uses TRBV15 and TRBJ1-2; unclear D gene. V dropped 0 bases and J dropped 5 bases, with 10 bases sitting between them. Per the germline V gene, CDR1 is LNHNV and CDR2 is YYDKDF (reference sequence). This CDR3 is 14 amino acids long. The chain's CDR3 is CATSREEAVYGYTF. The CDR3 DNA reads TGTGCCACCAGCAGAGAGGAGGCAGTTTATGGCTACACCTTC. The full variable domain, in which reference TRBV15 and TRBJ1-2 provide the parts outside the CDR3, is DAMVIQNPRYQVTQFGKPVTLSCSQTLNHNVMYWYQQKSSQAPKLLFHYYDKDFNNEADTPDNFQSRRPNTSFCFLDIRSPGLGDTAMYLCATSREEAVYGYTFGSGTRLTVV.

The rearrangement uses TRBV9 and TRBJ2-1; tentatively, D is TRBD2 (6 bases). The CDR3 runs to 15 residues. The germline gives CDR1 SGDLS, CDR2 YYNGEE. V was shortened by 3 bases and J by 0 bases, with 10 bases between the two germline ends. CDR3 sequence reads: CASSAEGLSYNEQFF. The CDR3 coding sequence is TGTGCCAGCAGCGCGGAGGGACTCTCCTACAATGAGCAGTTCTTC.

This clone was seen once. The J gene is TRBJ1-5, the V gene TRBV5-1, with TRBD1 as a possible D gene (6 bases). The CDR3 extends over 13 amino acids. V was shortened by 4 bases and J by 6 bases, with 11 bases between the two germline ends. Germline CDR1 SGHRS, CDR2 YFSETQ. CDR3 protein: CASSGGEGQPQHF. As DNA, the CDR3 is TGCGCCAGCAGCGGGGGCGAGGGTCAGCCCCAGCATTTT.

This rearrangement joins TRBV5-6 to TRBJ1-6; 7 positions agree with TRBD1. Germline V lookup: CDR1 SGHDT, CDR2 YYEEEE. CDR3 size: 15 residues. V trimming: 7 bases; J trimming: 7 bases; junction bases outside the gene matches: 11. CDR3 bases: TGTGCCAGCGGGTTGTTCGAGGGGGCGAATTCACCCCTCCACTTT. Encoded protein: CASGLFEGANSPLHF.

The gene calls are TRBV6-1 and TRBJ2-5, with D unresolved. From germline, CDR1 is MNHNS and CDR2 SASEGT. V was shortened by 3 bases and J by 5 bases, with 13 bases between the two germline ends. CDR3 length: 14 amino acids. As DNA, the CDR3 is TGTGCCAGCAGTGAGTTCCCTTCAGTGGAGACCCAGTACTTC. Its protein is CASSEFPSVETQYF.

This chain links TRBV6-2 or TRBV6-3 with TRBJ2-3; TRBD2 aligns across 7 bases. Germline V gene data show CDR1 as MNHEY and CDR2 as SVGEGT. The V and J ends lost 2 bases and 0 bases, in that order; junction bases with no gene match: 14. The CDR3 totals 19 residues. CDR3 region: CASSYLRGGGEASTDTQYF. In DNA form, the CDR3 reads TGTGCCAGCAGTTACCTTCGCGGGGGTGGTGAAGCTAGCACAGATACGCAGTATTTT.

This clone was seen a single time. The chain is built from TRBV5-4 and TRBJ2-7; D might be TRBD1 (6 bases). Germline V CDR1 and CDR2: SGHNT, YYREEE (reference sequence). This CDR3 has 14 residues. V was pared by 1 base and J by 3 bases, with 11 bases between. Written as DNA, the CDR3 is TGTGCCAGCAGCTTGTCCGGGACAAACTACGAGCAGTACTTC. Translated: CASSLSGTNYEQYF.

The chain links TRBV6-6 to TRBJ1-1; D may be TRBD1 (5 bases). V was pared by 6 bases and J by 8 bases, with 19 bases between. The CDR3 contains 14 residues. In germline, CDR1 is MNHNY, CDR2 SVGAGI (reference sequence). CDR3 loop: CASSLLTVGREAFF. CDR3 DNA sequence: TGTGCCAGCAGCCTACTGACAGTTGGCCGGGAAGCTTTCTTT.

Only one count was recorded for this clone. The genes are TRBV6-5 and TRBJ1-1, with 7 nucleotides matching TRBD1. CDR1 MNHEY and CDR2 SVGAGI come from the germline V gene. V dropped 8 bases and J dropped 5; count of bases not matched to a gene: 11. There are 14 residues in the CDR3. CDR3 loop: CASVQGGGGTEAFF. The CDR3 DNA sequence: TGTGCCAGCGTTCAGGGGGGGGGAGGAACTGAAGCTTTCTTT.

J is TRBJ1-5 and V is TRBV5-1; D is undetermined. The V and J ends lost 0 bases and 0 bases respectively, with 7 bases between them. This CDR3 spans 15 amino acids. Per the germline V gene, CDR1 is SGHRS and CDR2 is YFSETQ. In DNA form, the CDR3 reads TGCGCCAGCAGCTTGGACGGATATAGCAATCAGCCCCAGCATTTT. It yields the protein CASSLDGYSNQPQHF.

The V and J genes are TRBV6-5 and TRBJ2-3; maybe TRBD2 (5 bases). V lost 6 bases, J lost 2 bases, and 9 bases lay in between. Germline-derived CDR1 and CDR2 are MNHEY and SVGAGI. This CDR3 comprises 13 residues. CDR3 nucleotide sequence: TGTGCCAGCAGCAAGCGGTACACAGATACGCAGTATTTT. This codes for CASSKRYTDTQYF.

The gene calls are TRBV12-5 and TRBJ2-7, with D possibly TRBD1 on 6 matching bases. The V and J ends lost 5 bases and 5 bases respectively, with 19 bases between them. The CDR3 sequence is 15 residues long. Germline CDR1 LGHNT, CDR2 FRNRAP. CDR3 DNA: TGTGCTAGTGGTCCGCCCCCAAACAGGGAACACGAGCAGTACTTC. It translates to CASGPPPNREHEQYF.

V gene TRBV10-3 combines with J gene TRBJ2-1, with 10 bases identical to TRBD1. Losses at the gene ends were 9 bases for V and 8 bases for J; bases not matched to a gene: 7. CDR1 is ENHRY and CDR2 is SYGVKD in the germline V gene. The CDR3 is 13 amino acids. The CDR3 spells CAIRQGADDEQFF. The DNA of the CDR3 is TGTGCCATTCGACAGGGGGCAGATGATGAGCAGTTCTTC.

The rearrangement joins TRBV19 to TRBJ1-2, with unresolved D. V shed 2 bases and J shed 5 bases, with 9 bases lying between them. The length of the CDR3 is 13 residues. Germline V gene data show CDR1 as LNHDA and CDR2 as SQIVND (reference sequence). CDR3 DNA sequence: TGTGCCAGTAGTATACGTCCCGAGTATGGCTACACCTTC. Its protein is CASSIRPEYGYTF.

The V call is TRBV27, the J call TRBJ2-6; D is ambiguous. This CDR3 has 15 amino acids. V was pared by 8 bases and J by 2 bases, with 13 bases between. Germline V gene data show CDR1 as MNHEY and CDR2 as SMNVEV (reference sequence). CDR3 bases: TGTGCCAGCGCTGTTTCAATCCCTGGGGCCAACGTCCTGACTTTC. It yields the protein CASAVSIPGANVLTF. The full variable domain, completed using reference TRBV27 and TRBJ2-6, is EAQVTQNPRYLITVTGKKLTVTCSQNMNHEYMSWYRQDPGLGLRQIYYSMNVEVTDKGDVPEGYKVSRKEKRNFPLILESPSPNQTSLYFCASAVSIPGANVLTFGAGSRLTVL.

The count of this clone is one. The chain is built from TRBV19 and TRBJ1-2; D unclear. The CDR3 extends over 13 amino acids. Per germline, CDR1 LNHDA and CDR2 SQIVND (reference sequence). V was trimmed by 0 bases and J by 3 bases, leaving 5 bases between them. CDR3 nucleotide sequence: TGTGCCAGTAGTATAGAGGGAGACTATGGCTACACCTTC. Protein: CASSIEGDYGYTF.

This sequence joins TRBV9 and TRBJ1-4, with 9 bases matching TRBD1. V lost 0 bases and J lost 5; bases outside the gene matches: 2. The CDR3 sequence is 15 residues long. CDR1 SGDLS and CDR2 YYNGEE come from the germline V gene. This CDR3 is CASSVGGTGNEKLFF. Written as DNA, the CDR3 is TGTGCCAGCAGCGTAGGCGGGACAGGGAATGAAAAACTGTTTTTT.

This chain uses TRBV12-3 or TRBV12-4 with TRBJ1-1; D remains unclear. This CDR3 region has 13 residues. V was clipped by 1 base and J by 3 bases, with 6 bases between them. CDR3 sequence reads: CASSLGSDTEAFF. CDR3 sequence (DNA): TGTGCCAGCAGTTTAGGCTCCGACACTGAAGCTTTCTTT.

The chain uses TRBV7-9 and TRBJ1-1; D is ambiguous. The CDR3 has 12 amino acids. Trimming stripped 5 bases from V and 7 bases from J, with 11 bases between. The germline CDR1 and CDR2 sequences are SEHNR and FQNEAQ (reference sequence). The CDR3 spells CASSLDTGEAFF. The CDR3 DNA follows: TGTGCCAGCAGCCTAGACACGGGTGAAGCTTTCTTT.

The J gene is TRBJ1-1, the V gene TRBV5-1; no firm D call. This CDR3 contains 15 residues. Germline loops: CDR1 SGHRS, CDR2 YFSETQ. V dropped 2 bases and J dropped 2 bases, with 13 bases sitting between them. DNA for the CDR3: TGCGCCAGCAGCTTTGATGGAAAGTCTAACACTGAAGCTTTCTTT. It encodes CASSFDGKSNTEAFF. The entire variable domain, with the rest obtained from reference TRBV5-1 and TRBJ1-1, is as follows: KAGVTQTPRYLIKTRGQQVTLSCSPISGHRSVSWYQQTPGQGLQFLFEYFSETQRNKGNFPGRFSGRQFSNSRSEMNVSTLELGDSALYLCASSFDGKSNTEAFFGQGTRLTVV.

The V call is TRBV7-8, the J call TRBJ1-4; TRBD1 agrees at 7 bases. CDR3 length: 15 amino acids. Losses at the gene ends were 5 bases for V and 6 bases for J; bases not matched to a gene: 9. Per germline, CDR1 SGHVS and CDR2 FQNEAQ. The CDR3 protein is CASSGYRGEDEKLFF. CDR3 nucleotide sequence: TGTGCCAGCAGCGGGTACAGGGGTGAGGATGAAAAACTGTTTTTT.

This chain uses TRBV28 with TRBJ1-2, with TRBD1 matching 8 bases. The CDR3 has 17 amino acids. The germline CDR1 and CDR2 sequences are MDHEN and SYDVKM. The V gene end was trimmed by 6 bases and the J gene end by 0 bases; junction bases not matched to a gene: 12. This chain's CDR3 is CASSLDRGSGTNYGYTF. DNA of the CDR3: TGTGCCAGCAGCCTAGACAGGGGAAGTGGGACTAACTATGGCTACACCTTC.

The J gene is TRBJ1-1, the V gene TRBV2; D is possibly TRBD1 (6 bases). This CDR3 contains 14 residues. Looked up from germline, CDR1 is SNHLY and CDR2 is FYNNEI. Trimming removed 7 bases at V and 1 base at J, with 13 bases between. The CDR3 loop is CASTQGRTNTEAFF. Written as DNA, the CDR3 is TGTGCCAGCACCCAGGGGCGGACGAACACTGAAGCTTTCTTT.

The chain links TRBV10-1 to TRBJ1-4, with 7 nucleotides matching TRBD1. Trimming cost V 2 bases and J 0 bases; bases outside gene matches: 12. Germline loops: CDR1 WNHNN, CDR2 SYGVQD (reference sequence). The CDR3 covers 19 residues. The CDR3 bases are TGCGCCAGCAGTGAGCCCGGGACAGCGGAGCCCTCAACTAATGAAAAACTGTTTTTT. Its translation: CASSEPGTAEPSTNEKLFF.

This chain connects TRBV3-1 (or the pseudogene TRBV3-2) to TRBJ2-1; 10 nucleotides match TRBD2. J lost 7 bases, V lost 6 bases, and 6 bases had no gene match. The V gene's germline CDR1 is LGHDT and CDR2 YNNKEL (reference sequence). This CDR3 region has 14 residues. The CDR3 DNA sequence: TGTGCCAGCAGATCGACTAGCGGGTTTAATGAGCAGTTCTTC. Residues: CASRSTSGFNEQFF.

The chain joins TRBV6-4 to TRBJ2-2; 12 positions agree with TRBD2. This CDR3 is built from 18 residues. V gave up 6 bases and J gave up 1 base; unmatched junction bases: 9. Germline lookup yields CDR1 MRHNA and CDR2 SNTAGT. The CDR3 spells CASSDRLAGDLNTGELFF. The CDR3 coding sequence is TGTGCCAGCAGCGATAGACTAGCGGGGGATCTGAACACCGGGGAGCTGTTTTTT.